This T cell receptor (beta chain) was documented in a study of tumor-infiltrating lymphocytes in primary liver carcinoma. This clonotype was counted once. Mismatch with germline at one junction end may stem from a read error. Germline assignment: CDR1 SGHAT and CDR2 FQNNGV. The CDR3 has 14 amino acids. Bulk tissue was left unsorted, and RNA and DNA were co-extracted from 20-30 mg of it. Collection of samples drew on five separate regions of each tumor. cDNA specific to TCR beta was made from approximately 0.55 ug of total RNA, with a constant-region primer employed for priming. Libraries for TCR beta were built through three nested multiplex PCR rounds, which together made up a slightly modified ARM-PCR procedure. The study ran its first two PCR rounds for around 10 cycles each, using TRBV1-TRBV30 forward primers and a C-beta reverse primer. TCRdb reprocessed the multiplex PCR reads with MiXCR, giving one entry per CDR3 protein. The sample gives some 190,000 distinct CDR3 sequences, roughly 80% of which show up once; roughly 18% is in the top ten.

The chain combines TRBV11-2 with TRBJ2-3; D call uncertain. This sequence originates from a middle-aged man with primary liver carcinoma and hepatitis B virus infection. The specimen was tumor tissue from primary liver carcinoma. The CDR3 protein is CASSLNRHGDMQYF. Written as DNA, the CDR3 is TGTGCCAGCAGCTTAAACAGACATGGGGATATGCAGTATTTT.